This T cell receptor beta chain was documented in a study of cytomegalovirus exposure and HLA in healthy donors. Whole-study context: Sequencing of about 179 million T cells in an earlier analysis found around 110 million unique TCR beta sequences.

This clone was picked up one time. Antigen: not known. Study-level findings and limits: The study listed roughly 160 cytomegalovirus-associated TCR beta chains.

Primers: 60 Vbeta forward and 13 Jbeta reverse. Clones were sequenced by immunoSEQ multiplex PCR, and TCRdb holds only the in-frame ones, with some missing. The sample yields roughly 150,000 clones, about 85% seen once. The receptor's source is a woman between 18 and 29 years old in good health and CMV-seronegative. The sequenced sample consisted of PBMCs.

Here the CDR3 reads CASSYGGWETQYF. CDR3 nucleotide sequence: TGTGCCAGCAGTTATGGGGGGTGGGAGACCCAGTACTTC. The gene calls are TRBV6-5 and TRBJ2-5, with D maybe TRBD2 (6 bases). The CDR3 totals 13 residues. V gave up 3 bases and J gave up 5 bases, with 10 bases separating them. Germline V gene lookup returns CDR1 MNHEY and CDR2 SVGAGI.